This T cell receptor (beta chain) was observed in a study of cytomegalovirus exposure and HLA in healthy donors. Whole-study context: Falling in the Caucasian-associated ancestry cluster were about four fifths of some 400 genotyped donors. Whole-study findings and limits: In a later analysis, at a false discovery rate of 0.05, 16,951 TCR beta sequences matched HLA alleles. It was reported in a later analysis that an Asian-associated ancestry cluster showed fewer N-insertions than the 666-donor mean. Across all donors, roughly uniform sequencing depth was an assumption of the presence/absence analyses.

The PCR used 60 Vbeta and 13 Jbeta primers. The assay was immunoSEQ multiplex PCR, and TCRdb's table has in-frame clones only and misses some. The sample shows some 78,000 clones, 75% to 85% of them seen only once. Regarding this clone: What it binds is not known.

The CDR3 is 15 residues long. Germline V gene sequence: CDR1 LGHNA, CDR2 YSLEER. The chain recombines TRBV4-3 with TRBJ2-5; TRBD2 matches at 11 bases. The end of the DNA is better explained by TRBJ2-7, so the J call may be wrong. The receptor's source is a man in his fifties in good health and CMV-seropositive. Material: PBMCs. CDR3 sequence (DNA): TGCGCCAGCAGCCAAGATTCTAGCGGGAGGTACGAGCAGTACTTC. It is translated as CASSQDSSGRYEQYF.